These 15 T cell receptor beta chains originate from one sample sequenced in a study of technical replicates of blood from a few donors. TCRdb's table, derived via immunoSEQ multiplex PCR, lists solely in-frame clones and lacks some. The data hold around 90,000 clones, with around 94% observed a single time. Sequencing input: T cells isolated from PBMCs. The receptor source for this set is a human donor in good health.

In DNA, the CDR3 is TGTGCCAGCAGCTTGGGCAGGTACCACTATGGCTACACCTTC. Translating it yields CASSLGRYHYGYTF. This chain connects TRBV5-4 to TRBJ1-2, with D hard to call. The CDR3 runs 14 residues. Germline V gives CDR1 SGHNT, CDR2 YYREEE (reference sequence). The V end was cut by 0 bases, the J end by 3 bases, with 9 bases between.

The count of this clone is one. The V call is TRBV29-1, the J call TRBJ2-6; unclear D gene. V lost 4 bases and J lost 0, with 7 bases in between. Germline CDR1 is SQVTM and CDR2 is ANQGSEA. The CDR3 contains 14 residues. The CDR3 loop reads CSVVPGSGANVLTF. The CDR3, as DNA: TGCAGCGTTGTCCCGGGCTCTGGGGCCAACGTCCTGACTTTC.

The CDR3 DNA follows: TGTGCCAGCAGTGAAGCCACGGGACATCCTTACGAGCAGTACTTC. It specifies CASSEATGHPYEQYF. The chain has TRBV6-1 and TRBJ2-7, with a possible D match to TRBD1 (6 bases). V dropped 0 bases and J dropped 4 bases, with 13 bases sitting between them. Germline V gene lookup returns CDR1 MNHNS and CDR2 SASEGT. The CDR3 contains 15 residues.

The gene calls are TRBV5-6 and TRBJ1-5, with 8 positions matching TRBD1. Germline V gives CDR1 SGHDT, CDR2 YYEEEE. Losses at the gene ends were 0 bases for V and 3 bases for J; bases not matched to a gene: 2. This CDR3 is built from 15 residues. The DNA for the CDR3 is TGTGCCAGCAGCTTGGGACAGGGGCCCAATCAGCCCCAGCATTTT. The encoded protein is CASSLGQGPNQPQHF.

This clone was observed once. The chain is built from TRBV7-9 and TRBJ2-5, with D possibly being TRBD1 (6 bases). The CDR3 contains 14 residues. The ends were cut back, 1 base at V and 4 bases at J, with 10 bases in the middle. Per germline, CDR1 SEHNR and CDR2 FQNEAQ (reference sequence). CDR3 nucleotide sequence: TGTGCCAGCAGCTTAGAGGGACAAAGAGAGACCCAGTACTTC. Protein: CASSLEGQRETQYF.

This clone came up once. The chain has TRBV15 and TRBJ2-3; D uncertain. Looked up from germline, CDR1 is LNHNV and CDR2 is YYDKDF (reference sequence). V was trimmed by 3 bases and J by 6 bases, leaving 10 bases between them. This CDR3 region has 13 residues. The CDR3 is CATSSRHQDTQYF. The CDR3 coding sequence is TGTGCCACCAGCAGCCGCCACCAGGATACGCAGTATTTT.

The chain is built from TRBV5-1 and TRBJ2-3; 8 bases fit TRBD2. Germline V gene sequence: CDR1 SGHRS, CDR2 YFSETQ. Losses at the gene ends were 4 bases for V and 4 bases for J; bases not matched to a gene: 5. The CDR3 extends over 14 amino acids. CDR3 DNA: TGCGCCAGCAGCGTCCGGGGGGGGCCAGATACGCAGTATTTT. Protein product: CASSVRGGPDTQYF.

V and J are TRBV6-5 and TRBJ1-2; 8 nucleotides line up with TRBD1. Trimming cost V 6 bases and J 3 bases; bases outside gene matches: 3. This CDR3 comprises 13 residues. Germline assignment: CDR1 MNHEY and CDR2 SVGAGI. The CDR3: CASSPGGYYGYTF. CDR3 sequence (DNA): TGTGCCAGCAGCCCAGGGGGCTACTATGGCTACACCTTC.

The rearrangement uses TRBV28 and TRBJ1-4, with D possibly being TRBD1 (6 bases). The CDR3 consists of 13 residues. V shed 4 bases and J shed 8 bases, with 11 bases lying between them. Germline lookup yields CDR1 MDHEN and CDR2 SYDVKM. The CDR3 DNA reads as TGTGCCAGCAGTTCAGGGGTATGGGAAAAACTGTTTTTT. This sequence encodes CASSSGVWEKLFF.

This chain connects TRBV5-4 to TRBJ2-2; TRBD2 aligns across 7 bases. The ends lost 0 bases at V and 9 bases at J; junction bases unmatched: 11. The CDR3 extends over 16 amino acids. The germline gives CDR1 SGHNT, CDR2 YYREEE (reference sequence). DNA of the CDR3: TGTGCCAGCAGCTTGGTTGGTGGCGGGAGTTCTTGGGAGCTGTTTTTT. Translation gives CASSLVGGGSSWELFF.

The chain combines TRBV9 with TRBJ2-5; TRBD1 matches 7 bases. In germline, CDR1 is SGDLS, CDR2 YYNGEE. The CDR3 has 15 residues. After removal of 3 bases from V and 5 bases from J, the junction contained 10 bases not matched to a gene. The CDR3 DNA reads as TGTGCCAGCAGCGGAACAGGGGTTAGTTCGGAGACCCAGTACTTC. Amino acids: CASSGTGVSSETQYF.

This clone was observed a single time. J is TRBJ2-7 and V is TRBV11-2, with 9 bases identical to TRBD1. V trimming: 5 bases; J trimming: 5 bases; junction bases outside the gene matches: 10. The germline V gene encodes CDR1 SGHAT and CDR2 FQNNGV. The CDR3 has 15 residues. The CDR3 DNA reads TGTGCCAGCAGCCCCCGGGACAGGGATGCGCACGAGCAGTACTTC. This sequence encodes CASSPRDRDAHEQYF. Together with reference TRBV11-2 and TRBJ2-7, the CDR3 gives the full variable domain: EAGVAQSPRYKIIEKRQSVAFWCNPISGHATLYWYQQILGQGPKLLIQFQNNGVVDDSQLPKDRFSAERLKGVDSTLKIQPAKLEDSAVYLCASSPRDRDAHEQYFGPGTRLTVT.

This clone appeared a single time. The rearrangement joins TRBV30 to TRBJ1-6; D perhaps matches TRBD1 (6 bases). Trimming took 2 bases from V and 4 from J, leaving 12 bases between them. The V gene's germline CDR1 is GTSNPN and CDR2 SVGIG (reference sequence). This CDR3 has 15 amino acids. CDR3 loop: CAWSRRTEYNSPLHF. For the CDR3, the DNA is TGTGCCTGGAGTCGGCGGACAGAGTATAATTCACCCCTCCACTTT.

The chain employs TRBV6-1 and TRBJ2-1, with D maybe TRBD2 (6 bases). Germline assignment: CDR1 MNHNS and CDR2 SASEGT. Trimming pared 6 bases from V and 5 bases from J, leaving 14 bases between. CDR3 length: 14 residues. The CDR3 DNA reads TGTGCCAGCAGGCGGGACCAGACCCACAATGAGCAGTTCTTC. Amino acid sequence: CASRRDQTHNEQFF.

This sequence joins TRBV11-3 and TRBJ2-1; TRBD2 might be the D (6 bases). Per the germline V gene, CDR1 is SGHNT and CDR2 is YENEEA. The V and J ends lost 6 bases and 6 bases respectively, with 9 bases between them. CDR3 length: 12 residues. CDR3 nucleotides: TGTGCCAGCAGTCGGAGGGGCAATGAGCAGTTCTTC. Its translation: CASSRRGNEQFF.